Below are 26 T cell receptor beta chains sequenced from a single sample in a study of blood T cell repertoires in COVID-19. The protocol was immunoSEQ multiplex PCR, while the TCRdb copy is restricted to in-frame clones and leaves out a portion. The sample records 150,000 or so clones, 83% being singletons. The sequenced sample consisted of peripheral blood. These receptors originate from a woman aged 60-75 years with COVID-19, enrolled during active disease.

This chain links TRBV7-2 with TRBJ1-3; a weak D match, TRBD1 (6 bases). V was cut by 5 bases and J by 7 bases, with 18 bases left in between. This CDR3 is 15 amino acids long. Per germline, CDR1 SGHTA and CDR2 FQGNSA. The CDR3: CASSLRRGQTNTIYF. In DNA form, the CDR3 reads TGTGCCAGCAGCCTTCGCCGGGGACAAACGAACACCATATATTTT.

V gene TRBV5-1 combines with J gene TRBJ1-3; 9 nucleotides match TRBD1. J lost 4 bases, V lost 5 bases, and 4 bases had no gene match. The germline CDR1 and CDR2 sequences are SGHRS and YFSETQ. The CDR3 consists of 14 residues. The DNA for the CDR3 is TGCGCCAGCAGTCCTACAGGGGGCGGAAACACCATATATTTT. Residues: CASSPTGGGNTIYF. The whole variable domain, remainder taken from reference TRBV5-1 and TRBJ1-3, is KAGVTQTPRYLIKTRGQQVTLSCSPISGHRSVSWYQQTPGQGLQFLFEYFSETQRNKGNFPGRFSGRQFSNSRSEMNVSTLELGDSALYLCASSPTGGGNTIYFGEGSWLTVV.

The CDR3: CASSQWTSEHNEQFF. The CDR3 bases are TGTGCCAGCAGCCAATGGACTAGCGAACACAATGAGCAGTTCTTC. The V and J genes are TRBV7-2 and TRBJ2-1; 9 nucleotides agree with TRBD2. The CDR3 has 15 residues. After removal of 5 bases from V and 5 bases from J, the junction contained 7 bases not matched to a gene. Germline-derived CDR1 and CDR2 are SGHTA and FQGNSA.

The chain employs TRBV6-5 and TRBJ1-4, with 8 nucleotides matching TRBD1. In germline, CDR1 is MNHEY, CDR2 SVGAGI. Trimming cost V 4 bases and J 8 bases; bases outside gene matches: 3. The CDR3 is made up of 13 amino acids. The CDR3 loop reads CASSLRDREKLFF. In DNA form, the CDR3 reads TGTGCCAGCAGTTTACGGGACAGGGAAAAACTGTTTTTT.

The chain recombines TRBV5-8 with TRBJ1-5; 9 bases fit TRBD1. J gave up 5 bases and V 4 bases, and 7 bases lay outside the gene matches. Germline CDR1 and CDR2: SGHTS and YDEGEE. This CDR3 comprises 15 residues. The CDR3 DNA reads TGTGCCAGCAGCCGAGCGGGGACAGGGTATCAGCCCCAGCATTTT. It translates to CASSRAGTGYQPQHF.

This chain links TRBV2 with TRBJ1-1; tentative D call: TRBD1 (6 bases). The CDR3 contains 14 residues. Germline V gene sequence: CDR1 SNHLY, CDR2 FYNNEI. V dropped 3 bases and J dropped 5 bases, with 13 bases sitting between them. The DNA for the CDR3 is TGTGCCAGCAGTGAGACGGGAAGGGGGACTGAAGCTTTCTTT. Translation: CASSETGRGTEAFF. The full variable domain, its missing parts supplied by reference TRBV2 and TRBJ1-1, is EPEVTQTPSHQVTQMGQEVILRCVPISNHLYFYWYRQILGQKVEFLVSFYNNEISEKSEIFDDQFSVERPDGSNFTLKIRSTKLEDSAMYFCASSETGRGTEAFFGQGTRLTVV.

The CDR3 here is CASSLLGLAGSNEQYF. The CDR3 coding sequence is TGCGCCAGCAGCTTGCTAGGACTAGCGGGATCTAACGAGCAGTACTTC. The rearrangement uses TRBV5-1 and TRBJ2-7; TRBD2 aligns across 12 bases. CDR1 is SGHRS and CDR2 is YFSETQ in the germline V gene. The CDR3 sequence is 16 residues long. V lost 1 base, J lost 5 bases, and 7 bases stayed unmatched.

V usage is TRBV7-2 and J usage is TRBJ1-5, with D perhaps matching TRBD1 (6 bases). The CDR3 loop spans 15 amino acids. The V gene lost 1 base and the J gene lost 5 bases, with 12 bases spanning the gap. CDR1 is SGHTA, CDR2 FQGNSA, per germline. The CDR3 region is CASSLGGTRDQPQHF. In DNA, the CDR3 is TGTGCCAGCAGCTTAGGGGGGACACGCGATCAGCCCCAGCATTTT.

This clone was seen just once. The chain couples TRBV24-1 to TRBJ2-1, with D unresolved. This CDR3 is built from 16 residues. CDR1 is KGHDR, CDR2 SFDVKD, per germline. Trimming took 1 base from V and 3 from J, leaving 12 bases between them. Here the CDR3 reads CATSDFVGPHYNEQFF. CDR3 DNA: TGTGCCACCAGTGATTTTGTGGGCCCTCACTACAATGAGCAGTTCTTC.

The chain recombines TRBV11-2 with TRBJ1-2; D is unclear. The V gene lost 1 base and the J gene lost 8 bases, with 11 bases spanning the gap. The CDR3 spans 13 residues. The germline V gene encodes CDR1 SGHAT and CDR2 FQNNGV. The CDR3 is CASSLGGAQGYTF. The CDR3 DNA reads TGTGCCAGCAGCTTAGGCGGAGCCCAGGGCTACACCTTC. The complete variable domain, with remaining parts taken from reference TRBV11-2 and TRBJ1-2, reads EAGVAQSPRYKIIEKRQSVAFWCNPISGHATLYWYQQILGQGPKLLIQFQNNGVVDDSQLPKDRFSAERLKGVDSTLKIQPAKLEDSAVYLCASSLGGAQGYTFGSGTRLTVV.

The V gene is TRBV5-6, the J gene TRBJ1-3; D gene uncertain. Germline V gives CDR1 SGHDT, CDR2 YYEEEE. The CDR3 has 16 residues. The ends were cut back, 4 bases at V and 0 bases at J, with 14 bases in the middle. CDR3 DNA: TGTGCCAGCAGCCCAACCATTTCGGGCTCTGGAAACACCATATATTTT. Its protein product is CASSPTISGSGNTIYF.

The genes are TRBV30 and TRBJ1-2, with a tentative D call TRBD1 (5 bases). CDR1 is GTSNPN, CDR2 SVGIG, per germline (reference sequence). V lost 5 bases, J lost 3 bases, and 13 bases lay in between. The CDR3 has 13 residues. The CDR3 sequence: CAWGRQSHYGYTF. DNA for the CDR3: TGTGCCTGGGGGCGACAGTCCCACTATGGCTACACCTTC.

This rearrangement joins TRBV29-1 to TRBJ1-1; TRBD1 is a possible D gene (5 bases). Trimming stripped 4 bases from V and 3 bases from J, with 9 bases between. This CDR3 comprises 12 residues. Germline-derived CDR1 and CDR2 are SQVTM and ANQGSEA. The CDR3 region is CSVGREDTEAFF. Here the CDR3 DNA reads TGCAGCGTTGGCAGGGAAGACACTGAAGCTTTCTTT. Full variable domain (rest looked up from reference TRBV29-1 and TRBJ1-1): SAVISQKPSRDICQRGTSLTIQCQVDSQVTMMFWYRQQPGQSLTLIATANQGSEATYESGFVIDKFPISRPNLTFSTLTVSNMSPEDSSIYLCSVGREDTEAFFGQGTRLTVV.

J is TRBJ1-2 and V is TRBV2, with TRBD1 as a possible D gene (6 bases). From germline, CDR1 is SNHLY and CDR2 FYNNEI. This CDR3 comprises 14 residues. V shed 3 bases and J shed 7 bases, with 15 bases lying between them. The CDR3 region has the DNA TGTGCCAGCAGTGACGCCCAGGGGACCGGTGGCTACACCTTC. Amino acids: CASSDAQGTGGYTF.

The V and J genes are TRBV5-4 and TRBJ1-1, with TRBD1 matching 9 bases. The CDR3 is 12 residues long. Trimming cost V 0 bases and J 11 bases; bases outside gene matches: 2. The germline V gene encodes CDR1 SGHNT and CDR2 YYREEE (reference sequence). CDR3 DNA: TGTGCCAGCAGCTTGGGGGACAGGGAGGCTTTCTTT. This encodes CASSLGDREAFF.

The rearrangement links TRBV11-3 to TRBJ2-1, with TRBD2 matching 12 bases. Unmatched junction bases numbered 8, after V lost 4 bases and J lost 7 bases. CDR1 and CDR2 from the germline V gene are SGHNT and YENEEA. The CDR3 is made up of 16 amino acids. CDR3 coding DNA: TGTGCCAGCAGCTCTGTACTAGCGGGAGGTCAAAATGAGCAGTTCTTC. Residues: CASSSVLAGGQNEQFF.

The J gene is TRBJ1-2, the V gene TRBV19; D is unresolved. Looked up from germline, CDR1 is LNHDA and CDR2 is SQIVND (reference sequence). This CDR3 is built from 12 residues. V was trimmed by 3 bases and J by 6 bases, leaving 8 bases between them. The CDR3 protein is CASSMPGDGYTF. In DNA form, the CDR3 reads TGTGCCAGTAGTATGCCCGGGGATGGCTACACCTTC.

The rearrangement joins TRBV5-8 to TRBJ1-2; D unresolved. The CDR3 contains 14 residues. Germline-derived CDR1 and CDR2 are SGHTS and YDEGEE. The germline V and J ends were trimmed by 1 base and 1 base, with 8 bases remaining between them. CDR3 DNA: TGTGCCAGCAGCTTGTACCGGAGTAACTATGGCTACACCTTC. Its protein is CASSLYRSNYGYTF. The whole variable domain, remainder taken from reference TRBV5-8 and TRBJ1-2, is EAGVTQSPTHLIKTRGQQATLRCSPISGHTSVYWYQQALGLGLQFLLWYDEGEERNRGNFPPRFSGRQFPNYSSELNVNALELEDSALYLCASSLYRSNYGYTFGSGTRLTVV.

The chain recombines TRBV5-8 with TRBJ1-2; TRBD1 matches 7 bases. The CDR3 contains 13 residues. Germline CDR1 SGHTS, CDR2 YDEGEE. Trimming cost V 3 bases and J 4 bases; bases outside gene matches: 3. CDR3 sequence reads: CASSSQGTYGYTF. The CDR3 coding sequence is TGTGCCAGCAGCTCACAGGGGACCTATGGCTACACCTTC.

This clone was seen a single time. V is TRBV5-1 and J is TRBJ1-1, with 9 bases aligning to TRBD1. The CDR3 extends over 15 amino acids. Germline-derived CDR1 and CDR2 are SGHRS and YFSETQ. Trimming at V came to 2 bases and at J to 0 bases, leaving 2 bases not matched to a gene. The CDR3, as DNA: TGCGCCAGCAGCTTCGGGACAGGGCTGAACACTGAAGCTTTCTTT. Its translation: CASSFGTGLNTEAFF.

The chain couples TRBV19 to TRBJ1-1; D not certain. CDR3 length equals 15 residues. Trimming shortened V by 1 base and J by 1 base, and 10 bases separated the two germline ends. Germline lookup yields CDR1 LNHDA and CDR2 SQIVND (reference sequence). CDR3 coding DNA: TGTGCCAGTAGTATAGCTATGGGCCCGAACACTGAAGCTTTCTTT. Its translation: CASSIAMGPNTEAFF.

The genes are TRBV11-3 and TRBJ1-1, with a possible D match to TRBD1 (5 bases). The CDR3 runs 13 residues. Germline V gene data show CDR1 as SGHNT and CDR2 as YENEEA. Trimming pared 2 bases from V and 7 bases from J, leaving 11 bases between. The CDR3 protein is CASSLFGGDEAFF. In DNA, the CDR3 is TGTGCCAGCAGCTTATTCGGGGGGGATGAAGCTTTCTTT.

The gene calls are TRBV18 and TRBJ1-6; 9 bases agree with TRBD1. The germline CDR1 and CDR2 sequences are KGHSH and LQKENI. The CDR3 runs 15 residues. V shed 3 bases, J shed 6 bases, and the junction held 3 bases outside the gene matches. The CDR3 DNA reads TGTGCCAGCTCACCGGGACAGGGTGCTAATTCACCCCTCCACTTT. Amino acids: CASSPGQGANSPLHF.

This clone turned up a few times. J is TRBJ2-1 and V is TRBV5-8; possibly TRBD1 for D (6 bases). Germline CDR1 reads SGHTS; CDR2 reads YDEGEE. The CDR3 totals 14 residues. Trimming cost V 2 bases and J 3 bases, with 9 bases left between them. This chain's CDR3 is CASSFVGGYNEQFF. The CDR3 DNA reads as TGTGCCAGCAGCTTCGTAGGGGGCTACAATGAGCAGTTCTTC.

This rearrangement joins TRBV3-1 (or the pseudogene TRBV3-2) to TRBJ2-1; 9 bases agree with TRBD2. The CDR3 has 16 residues. Trimming cost V 1 base and J 4 bases; bases outside gene matches: 5. Germline lookup yields CDR1 LGHDT and CDR2 YNNKEL (reference sequence). The CDR3 is CASSQGVSGSYNEQFF. The CDR3, as DNA: TGTGCCAGCAGCCAAGGGGTTAGCGGGAGTTACAATGAGCAGTTCTTC.

The V call is TRBV7-8, the J call TRBJ2-7; the match to TRBD2 covers 10 bases. This CDR3 region has 14 residues. Trimming took 10 bases from V and 3 from J; bases not matched to a gene: 9. Looked up from germline, CDR1 is SGHVS and CDR2 is FQNEAQ. Here the CDR3 reads CATAGASGSYEQYF. CDR3 sequence (DNA): TGTGCCACCGCCGGGGCTAGCGGGAGCTACGAGCAGTACTTC.